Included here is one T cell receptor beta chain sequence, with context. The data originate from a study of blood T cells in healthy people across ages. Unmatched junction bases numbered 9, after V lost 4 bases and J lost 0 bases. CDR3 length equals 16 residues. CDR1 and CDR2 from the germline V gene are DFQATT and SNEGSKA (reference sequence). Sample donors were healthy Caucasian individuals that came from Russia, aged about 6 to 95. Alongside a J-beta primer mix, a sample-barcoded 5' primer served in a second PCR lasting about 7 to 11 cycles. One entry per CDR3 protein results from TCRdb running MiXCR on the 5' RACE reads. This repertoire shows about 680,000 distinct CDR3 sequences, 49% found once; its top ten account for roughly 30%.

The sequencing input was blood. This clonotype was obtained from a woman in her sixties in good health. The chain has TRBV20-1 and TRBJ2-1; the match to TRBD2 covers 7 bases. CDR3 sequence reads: CSAISGAGSSYNEQFF. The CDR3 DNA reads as TGCAGTGCTATTAGCGGAGCGGGGAGCTCCTACAATGAGCAGTTCTTC.